This T cell receptor beta chain comes out of a study of blood T cell repertoires in COVID-19. The method was immunoSEQ multiplex PCR; TCRdb's version includes in-frame clones alone and lacks a portion of them. This table holds about 160,000 clones, around 87% found once. Germline V CDR1 and CDR2: SGHTA, FQGNSA. The V gene lost 7 bases and the J gene lost 4 bases, with 10 bases spanning the gap. This CDR3 is 12 amino acids long. The V and J genes are TRBV7-2 and TRBJ2-5; D may be TRBD1 (5 bases). The receptor's source is a man in his sixties with COVID-19, enrolled during active disease. Sequences were obtained from peripheral blood. The CDR3 DNA reads as TGTGCCAGCAAGGGGCTGGTAGAGACCCAGTACTTC. It translates to CASKGLVETQYF. Full variable domain (rest looked up from reference TRBV7-2 and TRBJ2-5): GAGVSQSPSNKVTEKGKDVELRCDPISGHTALYWYRQSLGQGLEFLIYFQGNSAPDKSGLPSDRFSAERTGGSVSTLTIQRTQQEDSAVYLCASKGLVETQYFGPGTRLLVL.